This entry lists 24 T cell receptor beta chains sequenced from one sample in a study of OX40 agonist ivuxolimab in advanced cancers. The repertoire was sequenced with immunoSEQ multiplex PCR; TCRdb's copy has only in-frame clones and lacks some. The sample yields 15,000 to 25,000 clones, more than 80% seen once. Sequences were derived from CD4+ or CD8+ T cells sorted from blood, sampled in a trial of the OX40 agonist ivuxolimab. All receptors come from an adult with an advanced solid tumor such as melanoma, head and neck, liver or kidney cancer.

In its sample, this clone ranks as medium-sized. The rearrangement joins TRBV4-3 to TRBJ1-4; D unclear. Germline CDR1 LGHNA, CDR2 YSLEER. Trimming shortened V by 0 bases and J by 0 bases, and 14 bases separated the two germline ends. The CDR3 is 18 amino acids. CDR3 sequence reads: CASSQDGVTDATNEKLFF. CDR3 in DNA: TGCGCCAGCAGCCAAGATGGGGTAACAGATGCAACTAATGAAAAACTGTTTTTT.

This sequence joins TRBV30 and TRBJ2-6; D is undetermined. CDR1 and CDR2 from the germline V gene are GTSNPN and SVGIG (reference sequence). The germline V and J ends were trimmed by 3 bases and 4 bases, with 10 bases remaining between them. The CDR3 is made up of 14 amino acids. The CDR3 region is CAWSQGLGANVLTF. CDR3 in DNA: TGTGCCTGGAGCCAAGGGTTGGGGGCCAACGTCCTGACTTTC.

This clone was recorded once. The V gene is TRBV20-1, the J gene TRBJ1-1; weak D call: TRBD1 (5 bases). Trimming removed 5 bases from V and 11 bases from J, with 15 bases in between. CDR3 size: 11 residues. Germline V lookup: CDR1 DFQATT, CDR2 SNEGSKA (reference sequence). CDR3 nucleotides: TGCAGTGCTCGAACTGGGGGTCTTGCTTTCTTT. It yields the protein CSARTGGLAFF.

This chain connects TRBV7-9 to TRBJ1-2, with TRBD1 matching 7 bases. From germline, CDR1 is SEHNR and CDR2 FQNEAQ (reference sequence). The CDR3 is 12 amino acids. Trimming removed 5 bases from V and 14 bases from J; junction bases left unmatched: 11. Written as DNA, the CDR3 is TGTGCCAGCAGCCCCTTGGGACAGCACTTAACCTTC. As protein: CASSPLGQHLTF.

This chain joins TRBV7-8 and TRBJ2-7; 9 nucleotides match TRBD1. The CDR3 extends over 15 amino acids. Germline loops: CDR1 SGHVS, CDR2 FQNEAQ. Unmatched junction bases numbered 5, after V lost 1 base and J lost 4 bases. The CDR3 DNA follows: TGTGCCAGCAGCTTAGGCGGGACAGGGTTGTACGAGCAGTACTTC. Residues: CASSLGGTGLYEQYF.

The table lists this clone with a few counts. The J gene is TRBJ1-2, the V gene TRBV14; D is possibly TRBD1 (6 bases). Trimming stripped 1 base from V and 4 bases from J, with 10 bases between. The CDR3 spans 14 residues. CDR1 is SGHDN, CDR2 FVKESK, per germline. For the CDR3, the DNA is TGTGCCAGCAGCCAAGTTTCAGGGGCCTATGGCTACACCTTC. It specifies CASSQVSGAYGYTF. The complete variable domain, with remaining parts taken from reference TRBV14 and TRBJ1-2, reads EAGVTQFPSHSVIEKGQTVTLRCDPISGHDNLYWYRRVMGKEIKFLLHFVKESKQDESGMPNNRFLAERTGGTYSTLKVQPAELEDSGVYFCASSQVSGAYGYTFGSGTRLTVV.

The CDR3 spells CASSQENRGRHGGYTF. The CDR3 nucleotides read TGCGCCAGCAGCCAAGAGAACAGGGGGCGCCACGGTGGCTACACCTTC. The rearrangement uses TRBV4-3 and TRBJ1-2, with TRBD1 matching 9 bases. Trimming cost V 0 bases and J 7 bases; bases outside gene matches: 9. Germline CDR1 is LGHNA and CDR2 is YSLEER. This CDR3 region has 16 residues.

The V and J genes are TRBV10-3 and TRBJ1-2; 10 nucleotides align to TRBD1. V lost 0 bases to trimming and J lost 1 base; unmatched junction nucleotides: 2. This CDR3 is 16 amino acids long. Germline V gene sequence: CDR1 ENHRY, CDR2 SYGVKD. Written as DNA, the CDR3 is TGTGCCATCAGTGAGTCGACAGGGGGCGTTAACTATGGCTACACCTTC. It encodes CAISESTGGVNYGYTF.

J is TRBJ1-2 and V is TRBV9; 9 bases align to TRBD1. The CDR3 totals 15 residues. V was clipped by 6 bases and J by 1 base; unmatched bases: 7. Germline CDR1 is SGDLS and CDR2 is YYNGEE. Here the CDR3 reads CASNGRQGGNYGYTF. The CDR3, as DNA: TGTGCCAGCAACGGAAGACAGGGGGGTAACTATGGCTACACCTTC.

The chain combines TRBV6-1 with TRBJ2-1, with TRBD2 identical over 12 bases. The germline V gene encodes CDR1 MNHNS and CDR2 SASEGT. Germline trimming cut 2 bases from V and 6 bases from J; bases unmatched to any gene: 8. The CDR3 runs to 17 residues. The CDR3 here is CASSEYLAGGPGNEQFF. The CDR3 DNA reads TGTGCCAGCAGTGAATATCTAGCGGGGGGGCCCGGCAATGAGCAGTTCTTC.

The chain carries TRBV18 and TRBJ2-7; either TRBD1 or TRBD2 may supply D (5 bases each). Trimming removed 4 bases from V and 2 bases from J, with 12 bases in between. The germline gives CDR1 KGHSH, CDR2 LQKENI. The CDR3 spans 14 residues. The CDR3 region has the DNA TGTGCCAGCTCACACGGGGACCGTCCCTACGAGCAGTACTTC. It specifies CASSHGDRPYEQYF. The whole variable domain, filled in from reference TRBV18 and TRBJ2-7, reads NAGVMQNPRHLVRRRGQEARLRCSPMKGHSHVYWYRQLPEEGLKFMVYLQKENIIDESGMPKERFSAEFPKEGPSILRIQQVVRGDSAAYFCASSHGDRPYEQYFGPGTRLTVT.

The chain is built from TRBV9 and TRBJ1-4; 8 positions match TRBD1. J lost 4 bases, V lost 5 bases, and 7 bases had no gene match. This CDR3 has 15 residues. Germline V gene sequence: CDR1 SGDLS, CDR2 YYNGEE. The CDR3 region has the DNA TGTGCCAGCAGGTCATCGGACAGGGATAATGAAAAACTGTTTTTT. Residues: CASRSSDRDNEKLFF.

A few counts support this clone. The chain couples TRBV7-2 to TRBJ1-1; a possible D gene is TRBD1 (5 bases). The CDR3 consists of 15 residues. The V and J ends lost 4 bases and 1 base respectively, with 13 bases between them. Germline V gives CDR1 SGHTA, CDR2 FQGNSA. CDR3 amino acids: CASSYPGTANTEAFF. DNA of the CDR3: TGTGCCAGCAGCTACCCCGGGACGGCGAACACTGAAGCTTTCTTT.

The CDR3 reads CASSVGYNEQFF. Written as DNA, the CDR3 is TGTGCCAGCAGTGTAGGGTACAATGAGCAGTTCTTC. The rearrangement joins TRBV6-5 to TRBJ2-1; D call uncertain. There are 12 residues in the CDR3. The germline gives CDR1 MNHEY, CDR2 SVGAGI. The germline V and J ends were trimmed by 5 bases and 4 bases, with 6 bases remaining between them.

The chain recombines TRBV4-1 with TRBJ2-2; a possible D gene is TRBD2 (5 bases). This CDR3 has 16 residues. V was shortened by 1 base and J by 2 bases, with 11 bases between the two germline ends. CDR1 is MGHRA and CDR2 is YSYEKL in the germline V gene. The CDR3 DNA reads TGCGCCAGCAGCCAAGTCTCTAGCCGCAACACCGGGGAGCTGTTTTTT. Its translation: CASSQVSSRNTGELFF.

The chain joins TRBV27 to TRBJ1-6; D gene ambiguous. The CDR3 is made up of 16 amino acids. The germline V gene encodes CDR1 MNHEY and CDR2 SMNVEV (reference sequence). The V and J ends lost 7 bases and 6 bases respectively, with 19 bases between them. CDR3 sequence (DNA): TGTGCCAGCACTATTCAGTGGGCCCACCGTAATTCACCCCTCCACTTT. As protein: CASTIQWAHRNSPLHF.

CDR3 in amino acids: CASSPSTGKVGPLNTEAFF. The DNA for the CDR3 is TGTGCCAGCAGCCCCAGCACAGGGAAGGTGGGACCCTTGAACACTGAAGCTTTCTTT. The gene calls are TRBV7-9 and TRBJ1-1; weak D call: TRBD1 (6 bases). V was shortened by 5 bases and J by 0 bases, with 25 bases between the two germline ends. CDR3 length equals 19 residues. Germline V gives CDR1 SEHNR, CDR2 FQNEAQ (reference sequence).

The DNA of the CDR3 is TGTGCCAGCAGCAAAAACCCAGCGGGGGGGAGCACAGATACGCAGTATTTT. It codes for CASSKNPAGGSTDTQYF. The chain joins TRBV7-9 to TRBJ2-3; TRBD2 aligns across 10 bases. Germline assignment: CDR1 SEHNR and CDR2 FQNEAQ (reference sequence). Trimming took 5 bases from V and 0 from J; bases not matched to a gene: 8. This CDR3 has 17 amino acids.

CDR3 sequence: CAISDRKLAGAVQETQYF. CDR3 nucleotide sequence: TGTGCCATCAGTGACCGTAAACTAGCGGGGGCCGTCCAAGAGACCCAGTACTTC. This chain connects TRBV10-3 to TRBJ2-5, with 11 nucleotides matching TRBD2. CDR3 length equals 18 residues. The germline V gene encodes CDR1 ENHRY and CDR2 SYGVKD. Losses at the gene ends were 3 bases for V and 1 base for J; bases not matched to a gene: 10.

The rearrangement uses TRBV29-1 and TRBJ2-2; perhaps TRBD1 as D (6 bases). The V end was cut by 1 base, the J end by 4 bases, with 10 bases between. The length of the CDR3 is 14 residues. Germline V gives CDR1 SQVTM, CDR2 ANQGSEA. The DNA of the CDR3 is TGCAGCGTTGAAGGAGGGGGTAGCACCGGGGAGCTGTTTTTT. This gives the protein CSVEGGGSTGELFF.

V gene TRBV7-9 combines with J gene TRBJ1-2; a weak D match, TRBD1 (5 bases). The V gene lost 6 bases and the J gene lost 1 base, with 6 bases spanning the gap. Germline V gene sequence: CDR1 SEHNR, CDR2 FQNEAQ (reference sequence). The CDR3 contains 12 residues. CDR3 coding DNA: TGTGCCAGCAGTCAGGGTAACTATGGCTACACCTTC. Its protein is CASSQGNYGYTF.

This clone was recorded only once. The chain has TRBV2 and TRBJ1-5; D is uncertain. The ends were cut back, 1 base at V and 0 bases at J, with 10 bases in the middle. Germline CDR1 and CDR2: SNHLY and FYNNEI. The CDR3 contains 16 residues. The CDR3 is CASSEVRVPSNQPQHF. The CDR3 DNA reads TGTGCCAGCAGTGAAGTTAGGGTCCCTAGCAATCAGCCCCAGCATTTT. Full variable domain (outside the CDR3, taken from reference TRBV2 and TRBJ1-5): EPEVTQTPSHQVTQMGQEVILRCVPISNHLYFYWYRQILGQKVEFLVSFYNNEISEKSEIFDDQFSVERPDGSNFTLKIRSTKLEDSAMYFCASSEVRVPSNQPQHFGDGTRLSIL.

This clone was seen a single time. In nucleotides, the CDR3 is TGTGCCATCAGTGCAAAGCGGACAGGGGTACACTGGATGAACACTGAAGCTTTCTTT. Its protein product is CAISAKRTGVHWMNTEAFF. The V and J genes are TRBV10-3 and TRBJ1-1, with TRBD1 identical over 9 bases. Per germline, CDR1 ENHRY and CDR2 SYGVKD. The CDR3 covers 19 residues. V was pared by 4 bases and J by 0 bases, with 15 bases of the junction left unmatched.

The CDR3 sequence is CASSPTSAHTDTQYF. Here the CDR3 DNA reads TGTGCCAGCAGCCCAACTAGCGCCCACACAGATACGCAGTATTTT. This chain uses TRBV28 with TRBJ2-3; 7 bases agree with TRBD2. The CDR3 is made up of 15 amino acids. Germline V CDR1 and CDR2: MDHEN, SYDVKM. V trimming: 6 bases; J trimming: 2 bases; junction bases outside the gene matches: 8.